These 7 T cell receptor beta chains came from one sample sequenced in a study of shared clonotypes between healthy human individuals. Only in-frame clones appear in the TCRdb table, and some are missing; sequencing was by immunoSEQ multiplex PCR. The table lists approximately 2.3 million clones, 85% to 95% of them singletons, with 0.35% to 0.5% in the top ten. Source material: naive CD4+ T cells from PBMCs. Subset in this sample: CD45RA+ positively selected. The receptors were sampled from a man between 18 and 35 years old in good health. Some clones in this sample may be carry-over from other donors' samples.

This clone was recorded only once. The gene calls are TRBV27 and TRBJ2-1; the match to TRBD1 covers 11 bases. Germline assignment: CDR1 MNHEY and CDR2 SMNVEV (reference sequence). Losses at the gene ends were 6 bases for V and 2 bases for J; bases not matched to a gene: 3. The CDR3 consists of 15 residues. The CDR3 region is CASRQDRGPYNEQFF. CDR3 nucleotides: TGTGCCAGCAGACAGGACAGGGGGCCCTACAATGAGCAGTTCTTC.

The chain recombines TRBV4-3 with TRBJ2-1; 13 nucleotides line up with TRBD2. Germline V CDR1 and CDR2: LGHNA, YSLEER. V trimming: 4 bases; J trimming: 5 bases; junction bases outside the gene matches: 5. The CDR3 covers 16 residues. This CDR3 is CASSRRLAGGHNEQFF. The CDR3 nucleotides are TGCGCCAGCAGCCGTAGACTAGCGGGAGGCCACAATGAGCAGTTCTTC.

The chain has TRBV29-1 and TRBJ2-1, with a tentative D call TRBD1 (5 bases). The V and J ends lost 3 bases and 6 bases respectively, with 12 bases between them. The CDR3 runs to 13 residues. Germline CDR1 and CDR2: SQVTM and ANQGSEA. Here the CDR3 reads CSVDKRTPNEQFF. CDR3 nucleotide sequence: TGCAGCGTTGACAAAAGGACACCCAATGAGCAGTTCTTC.

The V and J genes are TRBV19 and TRBJ2-3; possibly TRBD1 for D (5 bases). The V gene's germline CDR1 is LNHDA and CDR2 SQIVND (reference sequence). Trimming stripped 7 bases from V and 0 bases from J, with 11 bases between. The length of the CDR3 is 14 residues. The CDR3 region is CASKDSPSTDTQYF. The DNA of the CDR3 is TGTGCCAGTAAAGACAGCCCAAGCACAGATACGCAGTATTTT.

The chain recombines TRBV7-8 with TRBJ2-3; D remains ambiguous. Trimming left V 0 bases short and J 6 bases short, with 7 bases between. The germline gives CDR1 SGHVS, CDR2 FQNEAQ. CDR3 length: 13 amino acids. The CDR3 region has the DNA TGTGCCAGCAGCTTAGCGGGCAGGGATACGCAGTATTTT. The encoded protein is CASSLAGRDTQYF. The whole variable domain, remainder taken from reference TRBV7-8 and TRBJ2-3, is GAGVSQSPRYKVAKRGQDVALRCDPISGHVSLFWYQQALGQGPEFLTYFQNEAQLDKSGLPSDRFFAERPEGSVSTLKIQRTQQEDSAVYLCASSLAGRDTQYFGPGTRLTVL.

The chain couples TRBV19 to TRBJ2-2; the D gene is possibly TRBD2 (6 bases). CDR1 LNHDA and CDR2 SQIVND come from the germline V gene (reference sequence). This CDR3 is 14 amino acids long. Trimming took 7 bases from V and 5 from J, leaving 14 bases between them. This CDR3 reads CASTTGAKTGELFF. The CDR3 DNA reads as TGTGCCAGTACGACGGGAGCTAAGACCGGGGAGCTGTTTTTT.

With respect to this clone: This same CDR3 is encoded by further DNA sequences in the sample. The rearrangement uses TRBV5-1 and TRBJ2-5, with D unclear. There are 14 residues in the CDR3. Germline loops: CDR1 SGHRS, CDR2 YFSETQ. The germline V and J ends were trimmed by 2 bases and 0 bases, with 8 bases remaining between them. The CDR3 is CASSFQLHQETQYF. CDR3 DNA: TGCGCCAGCAGCTTCCAACTCCACCAAGAGACCCAGTACTTC. The variable domain in full, completed from reference TRBV5-1 and TRBJ2-5, reads KAGVTQTPRYLIKTRGQQVTLSCSPISGHRSVSWYQQTPGQGLQFLFEYFSETQRNKGNFPGRFSGRQFSNSRSEMNVSTLELGDSALYLCASSFQLHQETQYFGPGTRLLVL.